This T cell receptor beta chain was retrieved from a study of post-analysis software for immune sequencing data (dated by TCRdb to about 2015). With regard to the full study: The recorded disease courses included relapsing-remitting, secondary progressive and progressive-relapsing multiple sclerosis, and some patients had no subtype annotation. A subset of samples was prepared in parallel using single-end sample barcoding, then pooled and co-amplified after Illumina adapter ligation. Patient repertoires were compared against roughly 12 previously published healthy control repertoires from donors aged roughly 6 to 28 years.

Note on this clonotype: Its antigen remains undetermined. Per-base quality was not reported, and no clone a single base away is much larger than it.

The protocol used for the library was PCR. TCRdb records Illumina HiSeq 2500 as the sequencer. To reduce PCR and sequencing biases, unique molecular identifiers were incorporated into the TCR beta cDNA libraries. Roughly 0.5 million cDNA molecules were obtained per 1 to 10 million input T cells, so each molecule approximated one T cell. The patient libraries were prepared and sequenced using the same protocol as the earlier healthy control dataset. Within a given batch, samples were prepared together, multiplexed and sequenced on the same HiSeq lane. Regarding the original processing steps: MIGEC was used to process the raw barcoded reads, and molecular identifier groups with only a single read were discarded before consensus assembly and CDR3 extraction. VDJtools was used for post-analysis of the clonotype tables, with diversity normalized by down-sampling every dataset to the smallest sample size. In repertoire overlap clustering, CDR3 amino acid sequences, but not nucleotide sequences, were matched to correct batch-related cross-sample contamination. TCRdb reprocessing: public reads trimmed at Q25 with fastp, clones called with MiXCR, in-frame beta chains kept. A single entry per CDR3 protein holds the most common genes and DNA from its merged rows. These V and J calls originate from TCRdb's pipeline instead of the authors' own analysis. Counted in this sample were 650,000 to 850,000 distinct CDR3 sequences; 35% to 55% of them appeared once. The ten largest account for 4% to 5% of the sample.

Summary of the overall study and its limitations: When samples were clustered directly using the F measure, samples prepared in the same batch co-clustered strongly, which prompted a batch-effect correction. The control group was slightly older than the multiple sclerosis patient group. Significantly lower normalized Chao1 diversity was found in multiple sclerosis patients than in controls, suggesting substantial peripheral T-cell clonal expansion. Significantly higher frequencies in patients than in controls were found for a few TRBV segments, including TRBV5-6, TRBV5-1 and TRBV20-1.

To demonstrate the VDJtools post-analysis software, TCR beta repertoires were profiled from the peripheral blood of about 13 young patients with multiple sclerosis. The multiple sclerosis patients were children and adolescents ranging in age from roughly 6 to 15 years. The trim is 6 bases for V and 2 bases for J, with a gap of 16 bases between the germline ends. CDR1 and CDR2 are drawn from the germline V gene: KGHSH, LQKENI. The CDR3 goes from the cysteine to the phenylalanine over 15 residues. This entry keeps only the CDR3 DNA: 45 bases, framed from base 1. The receptor was isolated from a girl aged 5-17 years with multiple sclerosis. The sequencing input was blood. The V and J genes are TRBV18 and TRBJ2-5; 6 matching bases give a weak D call of TRBD2. The CDR3 protein sequence reads: CASSPAEGRQETQYF. The nucleotides are TGTGCCAGCTCCCCTGCGGAGGGCAGACAAGAGACCCAGTACTTC.